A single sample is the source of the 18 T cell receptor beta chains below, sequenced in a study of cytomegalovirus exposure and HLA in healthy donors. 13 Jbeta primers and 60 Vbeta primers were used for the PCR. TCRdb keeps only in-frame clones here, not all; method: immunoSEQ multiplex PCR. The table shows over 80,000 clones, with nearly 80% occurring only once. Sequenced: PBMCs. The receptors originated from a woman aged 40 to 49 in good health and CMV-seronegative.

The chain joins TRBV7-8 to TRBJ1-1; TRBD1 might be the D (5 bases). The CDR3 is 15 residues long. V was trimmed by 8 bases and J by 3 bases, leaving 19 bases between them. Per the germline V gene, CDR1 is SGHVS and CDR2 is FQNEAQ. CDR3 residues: CASSSREGRDTEAFF. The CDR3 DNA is TGTGCCAGCTCGAGCAGGGAGGGTAGGGACACTGAAGCTTTCTTT.

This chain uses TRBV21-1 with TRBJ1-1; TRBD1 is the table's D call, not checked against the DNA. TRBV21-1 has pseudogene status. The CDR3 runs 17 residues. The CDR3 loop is CASSKEGAHRGSTEAFF. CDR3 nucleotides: TGTGCCAGCAGCAAAGAGGGCGCCCACAGGGGAAGCACTGAAGCTTTCTTT.

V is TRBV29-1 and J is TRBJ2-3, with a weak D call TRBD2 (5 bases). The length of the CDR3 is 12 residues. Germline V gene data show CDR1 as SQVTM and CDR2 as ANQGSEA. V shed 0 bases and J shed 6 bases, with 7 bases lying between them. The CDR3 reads CSVEEGLDTQYF. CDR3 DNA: TGCAGCGTTGAAGAAGGACTGGATACGCAGTATTTT.

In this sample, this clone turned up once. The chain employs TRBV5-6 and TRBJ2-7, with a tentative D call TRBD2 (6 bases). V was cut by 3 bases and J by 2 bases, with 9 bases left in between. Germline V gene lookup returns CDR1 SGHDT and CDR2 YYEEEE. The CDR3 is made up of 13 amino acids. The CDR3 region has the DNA TGTGCCAGCAGCTCGGGGGTGGCCTACGAGCAGTACTTC. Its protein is CASSSGVAYEQYF.

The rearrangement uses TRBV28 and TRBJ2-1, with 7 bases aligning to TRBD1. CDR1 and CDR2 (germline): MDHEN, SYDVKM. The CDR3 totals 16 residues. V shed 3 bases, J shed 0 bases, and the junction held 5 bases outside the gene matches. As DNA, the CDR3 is TGTGCCAGCAGTTTGGGGACAGCTTTCTCCTACAATGAGCAGTTCTTC. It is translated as CASSLGTAFSYNEQFF.

The CDR3 spells CASSGEGARGDTQYF. The CDR3 bases are TGTGCCAGCAGTGGTGAGGGGGCGCGGGGAGATACGCAGTATTTT. The V call is TRBV2, the J call TRBJ2-3, with D maybe TRBD1 (7 bases). V lost 4 bases and J lost 5, with 16 bases in between. This CDR3 contains 15 residues. Germline CDR1 SNHLY, CDR2 FYNNEI.

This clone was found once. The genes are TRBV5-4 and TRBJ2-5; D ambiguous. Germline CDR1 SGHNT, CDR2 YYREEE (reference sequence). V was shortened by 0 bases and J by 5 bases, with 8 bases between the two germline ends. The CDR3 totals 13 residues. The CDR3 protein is CASSLVPRETQYF. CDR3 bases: TGTGCCAGCAGCTTGGTTCCCCGGGAGACCCAGTACTTC.

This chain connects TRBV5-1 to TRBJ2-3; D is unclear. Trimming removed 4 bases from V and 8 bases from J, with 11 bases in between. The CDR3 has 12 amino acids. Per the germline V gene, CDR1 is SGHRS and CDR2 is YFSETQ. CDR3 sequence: CASSTVLSTQYF. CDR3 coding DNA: TGCGCCAGCAGCACCGTACTGAGTACGCAGTATTTT.

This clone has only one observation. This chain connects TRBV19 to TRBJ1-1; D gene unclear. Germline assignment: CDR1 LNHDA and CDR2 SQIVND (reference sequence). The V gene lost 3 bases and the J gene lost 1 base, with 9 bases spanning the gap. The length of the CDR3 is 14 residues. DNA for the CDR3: TGTGCCAGTAGTATGTTTCCAAAGAACACTGAAGCTTTCTTT. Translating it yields CASSMFPKNTEAFF. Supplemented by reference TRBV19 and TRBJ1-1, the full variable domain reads DGGITQSPKYLFRKEGQNVTLSCEQNLNHDAMYWYRQDPGQGLRLIYYSQIVNDFQKGDIAEGYSVSREKKESFPLTVTSAQKNPTAFYLCASSMFPKNTEAFFGQGTRLTVV.

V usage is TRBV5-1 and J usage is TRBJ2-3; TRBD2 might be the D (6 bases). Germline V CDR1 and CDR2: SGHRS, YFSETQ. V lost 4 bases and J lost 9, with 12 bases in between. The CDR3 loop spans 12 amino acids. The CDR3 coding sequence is TGCGCCAGCAGCCTTCCGGAGGGAACGCAGTATTTT. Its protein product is CASSLPEGTQYF.

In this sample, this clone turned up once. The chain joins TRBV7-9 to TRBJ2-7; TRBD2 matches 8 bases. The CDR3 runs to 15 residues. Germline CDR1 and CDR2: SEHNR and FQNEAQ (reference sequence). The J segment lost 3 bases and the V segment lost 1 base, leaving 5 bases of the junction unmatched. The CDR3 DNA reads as TGTGCCAGCAGCTTAGACCCGGGAGGGATCTACGAGCAGTACTTC. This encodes CASSLDPGGIYEQYF.

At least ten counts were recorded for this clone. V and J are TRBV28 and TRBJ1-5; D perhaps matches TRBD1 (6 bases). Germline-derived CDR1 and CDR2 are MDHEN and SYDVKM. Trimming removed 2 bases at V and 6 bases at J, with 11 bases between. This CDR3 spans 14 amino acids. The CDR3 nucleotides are TGTGCCAGCAGTTTAAGGGGAGGGGGTCAGCCCCAGCATTTT. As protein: CASSLRGGGQPQHF.

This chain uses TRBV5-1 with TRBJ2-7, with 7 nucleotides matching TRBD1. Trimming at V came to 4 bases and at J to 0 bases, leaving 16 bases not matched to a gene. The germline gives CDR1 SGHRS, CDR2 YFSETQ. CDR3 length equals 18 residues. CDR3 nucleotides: TGCGCCAGCAGCCCCTTCTCCTGGGACAGCCCGAGCTCCTACGAGCAGTACTTC. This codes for CASSPFSWDSPSSYEQYF.

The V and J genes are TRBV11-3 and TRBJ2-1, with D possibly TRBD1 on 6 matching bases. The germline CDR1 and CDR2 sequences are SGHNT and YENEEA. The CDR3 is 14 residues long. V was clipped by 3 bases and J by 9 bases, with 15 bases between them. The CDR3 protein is CASSLSPRGGEQFF. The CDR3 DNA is TGTGCCAGCAGCTTGAGTCCCAGAGGGGGTGAGCAGTTCTTC.

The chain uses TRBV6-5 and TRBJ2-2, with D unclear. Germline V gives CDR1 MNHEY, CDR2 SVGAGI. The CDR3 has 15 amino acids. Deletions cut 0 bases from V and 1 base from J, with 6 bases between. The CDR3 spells CASSYSPVNTGELFF. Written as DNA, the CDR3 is TGTGCCAGCAGTTACTCGCCGGTGAACACCGGGGAGCTGTTTTTT.

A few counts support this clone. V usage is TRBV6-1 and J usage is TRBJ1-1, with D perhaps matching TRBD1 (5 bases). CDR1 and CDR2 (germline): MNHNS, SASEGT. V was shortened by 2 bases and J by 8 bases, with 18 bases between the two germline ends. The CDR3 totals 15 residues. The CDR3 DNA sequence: TGTGCCAGCAGTGAAACAACTATCTCGCGGGGCGAAGCTTTCTTT. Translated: CASSETTISRGEAFF.

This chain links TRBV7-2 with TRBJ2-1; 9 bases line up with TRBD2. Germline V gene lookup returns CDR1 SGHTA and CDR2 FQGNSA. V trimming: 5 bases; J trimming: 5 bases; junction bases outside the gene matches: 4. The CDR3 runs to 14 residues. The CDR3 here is CASSKTSGNNEQFF. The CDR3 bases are TGTGCCAGCAGCAAGACTAGCGGAAACAATGAGCAGTTCTTC.

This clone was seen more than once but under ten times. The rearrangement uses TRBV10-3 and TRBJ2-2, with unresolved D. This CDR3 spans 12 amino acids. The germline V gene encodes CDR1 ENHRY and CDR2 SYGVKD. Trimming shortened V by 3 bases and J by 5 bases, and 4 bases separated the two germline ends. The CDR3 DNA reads TGTGCCATCAGTGATCCTACCGGGGAGCTGTTTTTT. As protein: CAISDPTGELFF.